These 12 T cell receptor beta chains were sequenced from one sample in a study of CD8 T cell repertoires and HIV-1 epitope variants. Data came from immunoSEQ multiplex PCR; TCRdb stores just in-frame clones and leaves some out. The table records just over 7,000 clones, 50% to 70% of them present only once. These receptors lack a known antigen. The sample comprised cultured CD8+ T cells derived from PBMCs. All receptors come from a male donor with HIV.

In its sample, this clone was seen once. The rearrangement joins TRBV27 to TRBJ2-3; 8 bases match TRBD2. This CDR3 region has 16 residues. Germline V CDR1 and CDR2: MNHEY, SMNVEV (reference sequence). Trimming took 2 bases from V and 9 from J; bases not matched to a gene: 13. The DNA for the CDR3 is TGTGCCAGCAGTTTAATAGACGGGGGGGTGGGCGAGACGCAGTATTTT. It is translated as CASSLIDGGVGETQYF.

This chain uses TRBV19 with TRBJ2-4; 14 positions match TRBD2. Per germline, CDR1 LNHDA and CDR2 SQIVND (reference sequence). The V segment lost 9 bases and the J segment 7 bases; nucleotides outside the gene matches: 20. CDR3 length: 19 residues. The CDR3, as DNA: TGTGCCAGCTCCCTGACTAGCGGGAGGGGGGCCCTAATGGTCAACATTCAGTACTTC. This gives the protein CASSLTSGRGALMVNIQYF.

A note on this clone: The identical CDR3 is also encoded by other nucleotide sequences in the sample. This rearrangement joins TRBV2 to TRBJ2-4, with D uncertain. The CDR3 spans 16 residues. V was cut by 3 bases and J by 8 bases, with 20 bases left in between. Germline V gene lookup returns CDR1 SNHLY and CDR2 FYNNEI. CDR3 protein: CASSDGFGPRMDIQYF. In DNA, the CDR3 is TGTGCCAGCAGTGATGGATTTGGCCCCCGGATGGACATTCAGTACTTC.

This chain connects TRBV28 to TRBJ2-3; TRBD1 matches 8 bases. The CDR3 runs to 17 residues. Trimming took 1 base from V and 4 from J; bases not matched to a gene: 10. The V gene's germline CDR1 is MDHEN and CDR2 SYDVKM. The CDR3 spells CASSLFAGGELADTQYF. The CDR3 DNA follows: TGTGCCAGCAGTTTATTTGCAGGGGGCGAGCTTGCAGATACGCAGTATTTT.

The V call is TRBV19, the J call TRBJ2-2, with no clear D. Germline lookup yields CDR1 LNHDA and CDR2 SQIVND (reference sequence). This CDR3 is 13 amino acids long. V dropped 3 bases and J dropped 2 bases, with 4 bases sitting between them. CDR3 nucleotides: TGTGCCAGTAGTATCCCCAACACCGGGGAGCTGTTTTTT. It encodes CASSIPNTGELFF.

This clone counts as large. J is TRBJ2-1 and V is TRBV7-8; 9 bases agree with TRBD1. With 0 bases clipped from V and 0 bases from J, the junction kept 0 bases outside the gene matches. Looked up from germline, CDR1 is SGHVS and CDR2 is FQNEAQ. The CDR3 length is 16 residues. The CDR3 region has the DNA TGTGCCAGCAGCTTAGCGGGACAGGGCTCCTACAATGAGCAGTTCTTC. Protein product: CASSLAGQGSYNEQFF.

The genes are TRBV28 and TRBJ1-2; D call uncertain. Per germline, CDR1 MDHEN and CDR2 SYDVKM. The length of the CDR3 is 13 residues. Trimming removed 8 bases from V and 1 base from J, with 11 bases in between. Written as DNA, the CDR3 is TGTGCCAGCGGGTTGGGAATTAACTATGGCTACACCTTC. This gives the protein CASGLGINYGYTF.

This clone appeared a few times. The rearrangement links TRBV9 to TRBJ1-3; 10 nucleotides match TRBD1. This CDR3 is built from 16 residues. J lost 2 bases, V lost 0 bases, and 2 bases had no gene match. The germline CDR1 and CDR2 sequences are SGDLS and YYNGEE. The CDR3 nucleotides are TGTGCCAGCAGCGTAGTGGGACAGGGGACTGGAAACACCATATATTTT. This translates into CASSVVGQGTGNTIYF.

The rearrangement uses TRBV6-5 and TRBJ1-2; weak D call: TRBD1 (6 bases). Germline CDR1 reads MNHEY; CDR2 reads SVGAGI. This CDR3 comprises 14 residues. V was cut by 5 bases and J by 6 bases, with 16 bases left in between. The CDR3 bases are TGTGCCAGCAGTCGCCAGGGAGGGGGAGATGGCTACACCTTC. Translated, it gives CASSRQGGGDGYTF.

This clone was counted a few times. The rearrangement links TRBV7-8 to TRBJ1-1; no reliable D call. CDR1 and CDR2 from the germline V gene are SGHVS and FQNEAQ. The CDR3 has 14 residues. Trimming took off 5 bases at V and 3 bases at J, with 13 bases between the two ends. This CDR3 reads CASSPGRWDTEAFF. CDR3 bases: TGTGCCAGCAGCCCGGGCCGATGGGACACTGAAGCTTTCTTT.

CDR3 sequence reads: CASSQRQGRSGANVLTF. CDR3 nucleotide sequence: TGCGCCAGCAGCCAAAGACAGGGGAGGTCTGGGGCCAACGTCCTGACTTTC. V gene TRBV4-3 combines with J gene TRBJ2-6; TRBD1 agrees at 8 bases. V trimming: 2 bases; J trimming: 1 base; junction bases outside the gene matches: 4. Germline CDR1 LGHNA, CDR2 YSLEER. The CDR3 consists of 17 residues.

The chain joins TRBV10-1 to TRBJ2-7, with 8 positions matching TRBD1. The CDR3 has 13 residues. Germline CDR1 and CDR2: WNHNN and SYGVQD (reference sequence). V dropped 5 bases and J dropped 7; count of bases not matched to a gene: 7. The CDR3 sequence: CASSLGQAGEQYF. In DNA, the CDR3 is TGCGCCAGCAGTTTGGGACAGGCGGGGGAGCAGTACTTC.